This entry lists 32 T cell receptor beta chains sequenced from one sample in a study of shared clonotypes between healthy human individuals. Positive CCR7 selection of CD45RO-negative cells yielded the naive CD8 cells, and terminally differentiated effector memory CD45RA+ cells were excluded. The data were produced by immunoSEQ multiplex PCR, yet TCRdb's version contains in-frame clones alone and is incomplete. Seen here are some 2 million clones, approximately 94% observed once, and the top ten hold about 1.1%. The material sequenced was naive CD8+ T cells sorted from blood. These receptors were obtained from a man younger than 35 in good health.

The rearrangement uses TRBV13 and TRBJ2-5; the D gene is possibly TRBD2 (5 bases). The CDR3 extends over 14 amino acids. V gave up 0 bases and J gave up 5 bases, with 10 bases separating them. Germline CDR1 reads PRHDT; CDR2 reads FYEKMQ (reference sequence). The CDR3 loop is CASSLGLRGETQYF. The DNA of the CDR3 is TGTGCCAGCAGCTTAGGCCTTCGAGGGGAGACCCAGTACTTC.

This rearrangement joins TRBV11-2 to TRBJ2-1, with 10 nucleotides matching TRBD1. This CDR3 region has 15 residues. The V gene's germline CDR1 is SGHAT and CDR2 FQNNGV. V was clipped by 3 bases and J by 5 bases; unmatched bases: 4. The CDR3 spells CASSFPGTGDNEQFF. The DNA for the CDR3 is TGTGCCAGCAGCTTTCCCGGGACAGGGGACAATGAGCAGTTCTTC.

Comments on this clone: Other DNA sequences in the sample encode the same CDR3. The rearrangement links TRBV19 to TRBJ2-5, with TRBD1 identical over 7 bases. The CDR3 runs to 12 residues. The germline CDR1 and CDR2 sequences are LNHDA and SQIVND (reference sequence). Losses at the gene ends were 4 bases for V and 4 bases for J; bases not matched to a gene: 0. As DNA, the CDR3 is TGTGCCAGTAGTAGGACAGGAGAGACCCAGTACTTC. It yields the protein CASSRTGETQYF.

The chain recombines TRBV11-1 with TRBJ2-5, with a tentative D call TRBD2 (5 bases). Trimming took 0 bases from V and 2 from J, leaving 10 bases between them. Germline V gives CDR1 SGHAT, CDR2 FQDESV (reference sequence). The CDR3 is 15 residues long. The CDR3 nucleotides read TGTGCCAGCAGCTTAGCAGGTGGGGAGCAAGAGACCCAGTACTTC. It translates to CASSLAGGEQETQYF. Full variable domain (outside the CDR3, taken from reference TRBV11-1 and TRBJ2-5): EAEVAQSPRYKITEKSQAVAFWCDPISGHATLYWYRQILGQGPELLVQFQDESVVDDSQLPKDRFSAERLKGVDSTLKIQPAELGDSAMYLCASSLAGGEQETQYFGPGTRLLVL.

Turning to this clone: Other DNA sequences of this sample code for an identical CDR3. The genes are TRBV9 and TRBJ2-5; D gene unclear. Germline CDR1 SGDLS, CDR2 YYNGEE. Trimming stripped 0 bases from V and 4 bases from J, with 4 bases between. The CDR3 runs to 12 residues. The CDR3 loop is CASSVGGETQYF. The CDR3 nucleotides read TGTGCCAGCAGCGTAGGTGGAGAGACCCAGTACTTC. The full variable domain, rest sourced from reference TRBV9 and TRBJ2-5, is DSGVTQTPKHLITATGQRVTLRCSPRSGDLSVYWYQQSLDQGLQFLIQYYNGEERAKGNILERFSAQQFPDLHSELNLSSLELGDSALYFCASSVGGETQYFGPGTRLLVL.

The V gene is TRBV4-1, the J gene TRBJ1-5; D uncertain. The CDR3 spans 15 residues. V was shortened by 1 base and J by 6 bases, with 13 bases between the two germline ends. Germline V CDR1 and CDR2: MGHRA, YSYEKL. CDR3 sequence reads: CASSQVEGFSQPQHF. The CDR3 nucleotides are TGCGCCAGCAGCCAAGTGGAAGGGTTCAGTCAGCCCCAGCATTTT.

Concerning this clone itself: This sample includes further DNA sequences coding for the same CDR3. The chain joins TRBV6-5 to TRBJ2-7; D perhaps matches TRBD1 (6 bases). The ends were cut back, 2 bases at V and 6 bases at J, with 8 bases in the middle. The CDR3 contains 12 residues. Per the germline V gene, CDR1 is MNHEY and CDR2 is SVGAGI. The CDR3 reads CASSYLGGEQYF. The CDR3 nucleotides are TGTGCCAGCAGTTACCTAGGGGGCGAGCAGTACTTC.

The genes are TRBV7-9 and TRBJ2-1; 8 bases map to TRBD2. The CDR3 totals 18 residues. The junction had 20 bases not matched to a gene; V was cut back by 5 bases and J by 8 bases. CDR1 and CDR2 (germline): SEHNR, FQNEAQ (reference sequence). This CDR3 reads CASSLLFGAGEGSDEQFF. CDR3 nucleotides: TGTGCCAGCAGCCTCCTCTTTGGAGCGGGAGAAGGTAGTGATGAGCAGTTCTTC.

This chain connects TRBV28 to TRBJ1-4, with TRBD1 identical over 7 bases. Germline V gives CDR1 MDHEN, CDR2 SYDVKM. There are 15 residues in the CDR3. With 3 bases clipped from V and 5 bases from J, the junction kept 6 bases outside the gene matches. The CDR3 loop is CASSFGAGGNEKLFF. As DNA, the CDR3 is TGTGCCAGCAGTTTCGGGGCAGGGGGAAATGAAAAACTGTTTTTT.

The rearrangement joins TRBV10-1 to TRBJ2-7; TRBD1 matches 10 bases. CDR1 is WNHNN, CDR2 SYGVQD, per germline (reference sequence). There are 16 residues in the CDR3. V lost 5 bases, J lost 3 bases, and 10 bases stayed unmatched. CDR3 sequence reads: CASSPGTGVSFYEQYF. Here the CDR3 DNA reads TGCGCCAGCAGTCCCGGGACAGGGGTATCCTTCTACGAGCAGTACTTC.

The rearrangement joins TRBV29-1 to TRBJ1-2, with 9 bases that match TRBD1. This CDR3 is 13 amino acids long. Germline assignment: CDR1 SQVTM and CDR2 ANQGSEA. The trim removed 6 bases at V and 8 bases at J, leaving 10 bases unmatched. This chain's CDR3 is CSVPGQGLEGYTF. CDR3 nucleotides: TGCAGCGTACCGGGACAGGGCCTAGAGGGCTACACCTTC. Filled out from reference TRBV29-1 and TRBJ1-2, the complete variable domain reads SAVISQKPSRDICQRGTSLTIQCQVDSQVTMMFWYRQQPGQSLTLIATANQGSEATYESGFVIDKFPISRPNLTFSTLTVSNMSPEDSSIYLCSVPGQGLEGYTFGSGTRLTVV.

As regards this clone: Other DNA sequences in the same sample also yield this CDR3. CDR3 in DNA: TGCAGCGCCCGGACTAGCGGGTACGAGCAGTACTTC. It yields the protein CSARTSGYEQYF. The chain uses TRBV29-1 and TRBJ2-7; 11 bases line up with TRBD2. Germline V gene sequence: CDR1 SQVTM, CDR2 ANQGSEA. Trimming took 7 bases from V and 4 from J; bases not matched to a gene: 3. CDR3 length: 12 residues.

This rearrangement joins TRBV5-5 to TRBJ1-6; D perhaps matches TRBD1 (6 bases). With 5 bases removed from V and 7 bases from J, the gap between germline ends came to 10 bases. Germline V CDR1 and CDR2: SGHKS, YYEKEE (reference sequence). The CDR3 is made up of 13 amino acids. In DNA form, the CDR3 reads TGTGCCAGCAGTTCAGGGGCAAATTCACCCCTCCACTTT. Protein product: CASSSGANSPLHF.

This chain uses TRBV5-1 with TRBJ1-1; D call uncertain. V lost 0 bases to trimming and J lost 4 bases, with 7 bases between them. Germline V gene lookup returns CDR1 SGHRS and CDR2 YFSETQ. The length of the CDR3 is 13 residues. The CDR3 DNA is TGCGCCAGCAGCTTGGATATCAGCACTGAAGCTTTCTTT. Its translation: CASSLDISTEAFF.

On this clone itself: At one end the junction does not follow the germline gene, possibly because of a read error. The chain is built from TRBV2 and TRBJ2-3; 9 bases line up with TRBD2. Germline lookup yields CDR1 SNHLY and CDR2 FYNNEI. CDR3 size: 17 residues. Here the CDR3 DNA reads TGTGCCAGCAGCGAAGGGACTAGCCGGAAGGTGACAGATACGCAGTATTTT. This sequence encodes CASSEGTSRKVTDTQYF.

V and J are TRBV28 and TRBJ1-6, with D possibly matching TRBD1 (5 bases). The germline V and J ends were trimmed by 2 bases and 7 bases, with 12 bases remaining between them. The germline V gene has CDR1 MDHEN and CDR2 SYDVKM. This CDR3 comprises 15 residues. CDR3 nucleotide sequence: TGTGCCAGCAGTTTAGGTCCGGGGGTGAATTCACCCCTCCACTTT. As protein: CASSLGPGVNSPLHF.

This chain joins TRBV14 and TRBJ1-6; TRBD1 is a possible D gene (6 bases). This CDR3 is 17 amino acids long. CDR1 SGHDN and CDR2 FVKESK come from the germline V gene. V lost 0 bases and J lost 6, with 15 bases in between. The CDR3 DNA reads as TGTGCCAGCAGCCAAGACGGACAGTCCGCCTCTAATTCACCCCTCCACTTT. Its translation: CASSQDGQSASNSPLHF.

This chain uses TRBV11-3 with TRBJ2-3; 7 bases are shared with TRBD1. Germline assignment: CDR1 SGHNT and CDR2 YENEEA. This CDR3 spans 16 amino acids. The V segment lost 1 base and the J segment 3 bases; nucleotides outside the gene matches: 7. CDR3 protein: CASSLATGFGTDTQYF. CDR3 nucleotides: TGTGCCAGCAGCTTAGCGACAGGGTTTGGAACAGATACGCAGTATTTT.

The chain links TRBV11-2 to TRBJ1-2; the match to TRBD1 covers 8 bases. The V gene's germline CDR1 is SGHAT and CDR2 FQNNGV. The trim removed 1 base at V and 5 bases at J, leaving 18 bases unmatched. The CDR3 is 19 amino acids. CDR3 nucleotides: TGTGCCAGCAGCTTAGTCCGCGATACTCCGGGACAGGCGCCTTATGGCTACACCTTC. Translating it yields CASSLVRDTPGQAPYGYTF.

CDR3 in DNA: TGTGCCAGCAGTGGCCGGGGCCCTTTTATCTACGAGCAGTACTTC. Translating gives CASSGRGPFIYEQYF. The chain uses TRBV6-1 and TRBJ2-7; either TRBD1 or TRBD2 may fit D (5 bases each). Germline values: CDR1 MNHNS, CDR2 SASEGT. The length of the CDR3 is 15 residues. Trimming took off 4 bases at V and 3 bases at J, with 16 bases between the two ends.

V is TRBV2 and J is TRBJ2-2; D remains unclear. CDR3 length equals 12 residues. Germline V gene sequence: CDR1 SNHLY, CDR2 FYNNEI. With 5 bases removed from V and 6 bases from J, the gap between germline ends came to 7 bases. This CDR3 is CASSIPAGELFF. In DNA, the CDR3 is TGTGCCAGCAGTATACCAGCCGGGGAGCTGTTTTTT. Together with reference TRBV2 and TRBJ2-2, the CDR3 gives the full variable domain: EPEVTQTPSHQVTQMGQEVILRCVPISNHLYFYWYRQILGQKVEFLVSFYNNEISEKSEIFDDQFSVERPDGSNFTLKIRSTKLEDSAMYFCASSIPAGELFFGEGSRLTVL.

This clone is a singleton in its sample. The V call is TRBV7-2, the J call TRBJ1-2; D call uncertain. The length of the CDR3 is 13 residues. The germline V and J ends were trimmed by 4 bases and 5 bases, with 11 bases remaining between them. Germline V gene sequence: CDR1 SGHTA, CDR2 FQGNSA. In DNA form, the CDR3 reads TGTGCCAGCAGCTCCGCGGGGTCTTATGGCTACACCTTC. Amino acid sequence: CASSSAGSYGYTF.

V usage is TRBV5-6 and J usage is TRBJ2-2; D is unresolved. This CDR3 comprises 12 residues. The germline V gene encodes CDR1 SGHDT and CDR2 YYEEEE. V gave up 0 bases and J gave up 9 bases, with 6 bases separating them. The CDR3 protein is CASSLEMRELFF. In nucleotides, the CDR3 is TGTGCCAGCAGCTTGGAAATGAGGGAGCTGTTTTTT.

This sequence joins TRBV6-5 and TRBJ1-2; TRBD1 agrees at 8 bases. This CDR3 comprises 12 residues. J gave up 8 bases and V 5 bases, and 4 bases lay outside the gene matches. Germline V gene lookup returns CDR1 MNHEY and CDR2 SVGAGI. CDR3 region: CASSLQGEGYTF. The CDR3 DNA reads TGTGCCAGCAGTCTACAGGGGGAAGGCTACACCTTC.

This clone was recorded once. This chain joins TRBV6-5 and TRBJ1-6, with D hard to call. CDR3 size: 12 residues. V lost 4 bases to trimming and J lost 8 bases, with 6 bases between them. From germline, CDR1 is MNHEY and CDR2 SVGAGI. The CDR3 sequence is CASSSEDSPLHF. The CDR3, as DNA: TGTGCCAGCAGTTCTGAAGATTCACCCCTCCACTTT.

About this clone itself: This specimen includes other DNA sequences encoding the same CDR3. V usage is TRBV5-1 and J usage is TRBJ2-3; D is uncertain. V was clipped by 1 base and J by 5 bases, with 5 bases between them. The CDR3 runs 12 residues. Germline loops: CDR1 SGHRS, CDR2 YFSETQ. In DNA form, the CDR3 reads TGCGCCAGCAGCTTGTACGGAGATACGCAGTATTTT. It codes for CASSLYGDTQYF.

The chain is built from TRBV5-4 and TRBJ2-1; D perhaps matches TRBD1 (6 bases). Trimming shortened V by 5 bases and J by 0 bases, and 12 bases separated the two germline ends. This CDR3 comprises 15 residues. Germline loops: CDR1 SGHNT, CDR2 YYREEE (reference sequence). The CDR3 bases are TGTGCCAGCAGGCCCGGGACAAGCTCCTACAATGAGCAGTTCTTC. Its protein product is CASRPGTSSYNEQFF. Variable domain in full (rest from reference TRBV5-4 and TRBJ2-1): ETGVTQSPTHLIKTRGQQVTLRCSSQSGHNTVSWYQQALGQGPQFIFQYYREEENGRGNFPPRFSGLQFPNYSSELNVNALELDDSALYLCASRPGTSSYNEQFFGPGTRLTVL.

This clone was observed once. This specimen includes other DNA sequences encoding the same CDR3. The chain employs TRBV5-4 and TRBJ2-2; D is uncertain. The ends were cut back, 4 bases at V and 3 bases at J, with 4 bases in the middle. CDR1 SGHNT and CDR2 YYREEE come from the germline V gene (reference sequence). This CDR3 is 12 amino acids long. CDR3 nucleotide sequence: TGTGCCAGCAGCCAATACACCGGGGAGCTGTTTTTT. Encoded protein: CASSQYTGELFF. The complete variable domain, with remaining parts taken from reference TRBV5-4 and TRBJ2-2, reads ETGVTQSPTHLIKTRGQQVTLRCSSQSGHNTVSWYQQALGQGPQFIFQYYREEENGRGNFPPRFSGLQFPNYSSELNVNALELDDSALYLCASSQYTGELFFGEGSRLTVL.

The genes are TRBV27 and TRBJ1-4; tentatively, D is TRBD1 (6 bases). The germline V gene encodes CDR1 MNHEY and CDR2 SMNVEV (reference sequence). V gave up 5 bases and J gave up 8 bases, with 21 bases separating them. CDR3 size: 16 residues. The CDR3 bases are TGTGCCAGCAGTCCTATAGGGGTACAGGGTCGGGAAAAACTGTTTTTT. Protein sequence: CASSPIGVQGREKLFF.

The chain uses TRBV5-1 and TRBJ1-5; D uncertain. The CDR3 length is 14 residues. Germline CDR1 SGHRS, CDR2 YFSETQ. Trimming stripped 0 bases from V and 0 bases from J, with 4 bases between. The CDR3: CASSLDHSNQPQHF. Written as DNA, the CDR3 is TGCGCCAGCAGCTTGGACCATAGCAATCAGCCCCAGCATTTT.

J is TRBJ1-1 and V is TRBV29-1; D possibly corresponds to TRBD1 (5 bases). Deletions cut 6 bases from V and 8 bases from J, with 16 bases between. Germline-derived CDR1 and CDR2 are SQVTM and ANQGSEA. The CDR3 has 12 residues. The CDR3 DNA reads TGCAGCGTCTTAGGGGACCCCGGAGAAGCTTTCTTT. This translates into CSVLGDPGEAFF.

The rearrangement joins TRBV27 to TRBJ2-7; D is possibly TRBD1 or TRBD2 (5 bases each). The germline CDR1 and CDR2 sequences are MNHEY and SMNVEV (reference sequence). This CDR3 has 14 amino acids. The V end was cut by 2 bases, the J end by 2 bases, with 10 bases between. The CDR3 spells CASSLRGPTYEQYF. CDR3 in DNA: TGTGCCAGCAGTTTACGGGGACCCACCTACGAGCAGTACTTC.